This TCR beta chain was identified in a study of OX40 agonist ivuxolimab in advanced cancers. Study-level findings and limits: Low normalized T-cell clonal expansion was also seen in some nonresponders.

Patients with autoimmune history or systemic immunosuppression were excluded. Germline V gene data show CDR1 as MGHRA and CDR2 as YSYEKL. J was trimmed by 4 bases and V by 4 bases; bases with no gene match: 5. This CDR3 spans 15 amino acids. Turning to this clone: Antigen: not known.

Some clones are missing from TCRdb's copy, which holds only in-frame ones; the method was immunoSEQ multiplex PCR. This repertoire shows 9,500 to 14,000 clones, about 86% found once; its top ten account for about 28%. J is TRBJ2-4 and V is TRBV4-1, with 9 bases identical to TRBD1. The clonotype was recovered from an adult with an advanced solid tumor such as melanoma, head and neck, liver or kidney cancer. Sample: CD4+ or CD8+ T cells sorted from blood, taken in a trial of the OX40 agonist ivuxolimab. Written as DNA, the CDR3 is TGCGCCAGCAGCCGGCCACAGGGGGCGAAAAACATTCAGTACTTC. Its protein product is CASSRPQGAKNIQYF.